A selection of T cell receptor beta chains follows, all from one sample in a study of blood T cell repertoires in COVID-19. Sequenced by immunoSEQ multiplex PCR; TCRdb stores in-frame clones only, minus some. The data show 70,000 to 85,000 clones, about 82% seen once. Sequencing input: peripheral blood. Source of these receptors: a woman aged 80 or over in a cohort sampled during active or convalescent COVID-19. Both conserved end residues are part of each CDR3. D genes are given only for firm matches. Size is omitted from some rows. Given values are once, few, many or a class for expanded clones.

J: TRBJ1-2; V: TRBV19; D: NA; size: NA; DNA: TGTGCCAGTGTGGACTCCTATGGCTACACCTTC; CDR3: CASVDSYGYTF
J: TRBJ2-2; V: TRBV10-1; D: TRBD2; size: NA; DNA: TGCGCCAGTAGCGGGAGGGCGGTCCACGGGGAGCTGTTTTTT; CDR3: CASSGRAVHGELFF
J: TRBJ2-7; V: TRBV4-1; D: TRBD2; size: NA; DNA: TGCGCCAGCAGCCAAGGGCTAGCGGGAGTTCCCACCTACGAGCAGTACTTC; CDR3: CASSQGLAGVPTYEQYF
J: TRBJ2-6; V: TRBV5-4; D: NA; size: NA; DNA: TGTGCCAGCAGCTTGGCCGGTGCCAGACTCTCCGGGGCCAACGTCCTGACTTTC; CDR3: CASSLAGARLSGANVLTF
J: TRBJ2-2; V: TRBV10-1; D: TRBD1; size: NA; DNA: TGCGCCAGCAGTGAGAGGGGGCTCGGGGAGCTGTTTTTT; CDR3: CASSERGLGELFF
J: TRBJ1-3; V: TRBV11-2; D: NA; size: NA; DNA: TGTGCCAGCAGCCCACTCTTCGGGGGTTCTGGAAACACCATATATTTT; CDR3: CASSPLFGGSGNTIYF
J: TRBJ1-6; V: TRBV3-1/TRBV3-2; D: NA; size: NA; DNA: TGTGCCAGCAGCCAAGACCCCGCAGGGTTTTCACCCCTCCACTTT; CDR3: CASSQDPAGFSPLHF
J: TRBJ2-7; V: TRBV6-5; D: NA; size: NA; DNA: TGTGCCAGCAGCACGAACCATGTCGGGGTGTACGAGCAGTACTTC; CDR3: CASSTNHVGVYEQYF
J: TRBJ1-2; V: TRBV28; D: TRBD1; size: NA; DNA: TGTGCCAGCAGCTGGACAGGACGGGGCTATGGCTACACCTTC; CDR3: CASSWTGRGYGYTF
J: TRBJ1-6; V: TRBV6-1; D: TRBD1; size: NA; DNA: TGTGCCAGCAGTGAAGCGACAGGGGACCGTTCACCCCTCCACTTT; CDR3: CASSEATGDRSPLHF
J: TRBJ2-5; V: TRBV4-1; D: NA; size: once; DNA: TGCGCCAGCAGCCACCCTCTATCGACAGCGAAAGAGACCCAGTACTTC; CDR3: CASSHPLSTAKETQYF
J: TRBJ1-1; V: TRBV4-1; D: NA; size: NA; DNA: TGCGCCAGCAGCCAAGGATGGGGGGTTATCACTGAAGCTTTCTTT; CDR3: CASSQGWGVITEAFF
J: TRBJ1-1; V: TRBV11-2; D: TRBD1; size: NA; DNA: TGTGCCAGCAGCGCTCGACAGGGTATGAACACTGAAGCTTTCTTT; CDR3: CASSARQGMNTEAFF
J: TRBJ1-1; V: TRBV6-5; D: TRBD1; size: NA; DNA: TGTGCCAGCAGTTACTCGTGGACAGGGGGAGGCACTGAAGCTTTCTTT; CDR3: CASSYSWTGGGTEAFF
J: TRBJ2-5; V: TRBV2; D: NA; size: NA; DNA: TGTGCCAGCAGCCTTTTCCTAGGGGGTCAAGAGACCCAGTACTTC; CDR3: CASSLFLGGQETQYF
J: TRBJ2-1; V: TRBV5-1; D: TRBD1; size: NA; DNA: TGCGCCAGCAGCTTGGCCCCCGGGACAGGGTACAATGAGCAGTTCTTC; CDR3: CASSLAPGTGYNEQFF
J: TRBJ1-2; V: TRBV7-9; D: NA; size: NA; DNA: TGTGCCAGCAGCTTAGTCGGACAGCCAGATGCGGGCTACACCTTC; CDR3: CASSLVGQPDAGYTF
J: TRBJ2-2; V: TRBV5-4; D: TRBD1; size: few; DNA: TGTGCCAGCAGCTTGCAGGGGGTAGCCGGGGAGCTGTTTTTT; CDR3: CASSLQGVAGELFF